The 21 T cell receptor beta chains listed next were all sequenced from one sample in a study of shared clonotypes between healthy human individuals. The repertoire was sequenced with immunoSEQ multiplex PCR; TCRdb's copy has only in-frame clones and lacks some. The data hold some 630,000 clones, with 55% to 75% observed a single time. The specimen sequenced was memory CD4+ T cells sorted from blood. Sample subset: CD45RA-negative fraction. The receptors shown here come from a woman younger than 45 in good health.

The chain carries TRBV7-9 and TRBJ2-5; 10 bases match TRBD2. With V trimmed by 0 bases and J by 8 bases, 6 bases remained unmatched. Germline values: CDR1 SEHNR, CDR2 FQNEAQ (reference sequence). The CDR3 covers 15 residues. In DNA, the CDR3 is TGTGCCAGCAGCTTAGCGTCTAGCGGGAGCGGCACCCAGTACTTC. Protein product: CASSLASSGSGTQYF.

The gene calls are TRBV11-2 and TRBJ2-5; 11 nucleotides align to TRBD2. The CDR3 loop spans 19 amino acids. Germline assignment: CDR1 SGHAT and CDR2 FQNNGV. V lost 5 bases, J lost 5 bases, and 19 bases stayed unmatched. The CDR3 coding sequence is TGTGCCAGCAGCCCCGAGGGGGGGCTAGCGGGAGGCAGGAGGGAGACCCAGTACTTC. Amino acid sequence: CASSPEGGLAGGRRETQYF.

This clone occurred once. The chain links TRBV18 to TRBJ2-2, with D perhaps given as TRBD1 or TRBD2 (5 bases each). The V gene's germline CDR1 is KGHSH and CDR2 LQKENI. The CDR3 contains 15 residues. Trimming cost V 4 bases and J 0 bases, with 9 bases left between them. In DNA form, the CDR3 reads TGTGCCAGCTCACGGGACGAGGCGAACACCGGGGAGCTGTTTTTT. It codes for CASSRDEANTGELFF. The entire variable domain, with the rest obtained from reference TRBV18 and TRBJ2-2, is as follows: NAGVMQNPRHLVRRRGQEARLRCSPMKGHSHVYWYRQLPEEGLKFMVYLQKENIIDESGMPKERFSAEFPKEGPSILRIQQVVRGDSAAYFCASSRDEANTGELFFGEGSRLTVL.

Here the CDR3 DNA reads TGCGCCAGCAGCGCGAAACCGGGACTAGCGGGAGATAGGGTCAATGAGCAGTTCTTC. Translated: CASSAKPGLAGDRVNEQFF. The chain combines TRBV5-1 with TRBJ2-1, with TRBD2 matching over 14 bases. Losses at the gene ends were 4 bases for V and 6 bases for J; bases not matched to a gene: 15. Looked up from germline, CDR1 is SGHRS and CDR2 is YFSETQ. This CDR3 is 19 amino acids long.

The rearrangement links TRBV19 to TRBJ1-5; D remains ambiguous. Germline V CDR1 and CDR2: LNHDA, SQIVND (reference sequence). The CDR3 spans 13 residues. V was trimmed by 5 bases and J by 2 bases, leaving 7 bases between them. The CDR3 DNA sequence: TGTGCCAGTAGTGTTGAGGGCAATCAGCCCCAGCATTTT. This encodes CASSVEGNQPQHF.

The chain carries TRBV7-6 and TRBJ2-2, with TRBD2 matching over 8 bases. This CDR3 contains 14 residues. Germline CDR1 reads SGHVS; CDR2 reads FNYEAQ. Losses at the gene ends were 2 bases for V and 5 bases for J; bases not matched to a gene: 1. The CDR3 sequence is CASSLTSGTGELFF. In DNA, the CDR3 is TGTGCCAGCAGCTTAACTAGCGGTACCGGGGAGCTGTTTTTT.

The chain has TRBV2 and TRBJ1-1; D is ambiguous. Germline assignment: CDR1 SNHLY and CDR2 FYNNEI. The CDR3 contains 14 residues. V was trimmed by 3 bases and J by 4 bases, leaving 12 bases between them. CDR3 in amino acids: CASSDRPTSTEAFF. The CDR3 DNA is TGTGCCAGCAGTGATCGTCCAACCAGCACTGAAGCTTTCTTT.

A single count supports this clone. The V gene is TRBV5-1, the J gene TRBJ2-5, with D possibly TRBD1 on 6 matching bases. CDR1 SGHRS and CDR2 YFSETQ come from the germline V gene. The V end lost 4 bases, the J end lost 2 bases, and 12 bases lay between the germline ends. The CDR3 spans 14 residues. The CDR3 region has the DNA TGCGCCAGCAGCGAAGGACAGCTACAAGAGACCCAGTACTTC. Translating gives CASSEGQLQETQYF.

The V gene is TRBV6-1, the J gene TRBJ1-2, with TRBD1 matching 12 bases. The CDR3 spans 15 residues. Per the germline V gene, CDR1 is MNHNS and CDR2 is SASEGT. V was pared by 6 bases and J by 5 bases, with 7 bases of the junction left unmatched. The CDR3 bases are TGTGCCAGCAGGGGGGACAGGGGGCTTGGTTATGGCTACACCTTC. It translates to CASRGDRGLGYGYTF.

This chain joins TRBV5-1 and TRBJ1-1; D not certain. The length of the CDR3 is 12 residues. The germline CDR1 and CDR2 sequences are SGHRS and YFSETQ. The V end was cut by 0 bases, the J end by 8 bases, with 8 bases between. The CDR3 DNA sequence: TGCGCCAGCAGCTTGGGTGTCGGAGAAGCTTTCTTT. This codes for CASSLGVGEAFF. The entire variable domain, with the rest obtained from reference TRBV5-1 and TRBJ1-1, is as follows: KAGVTQTPRYLIKTRGQQVTLSCSPISGHRSVSWYQQTPGQGLQFLFEYFSETQRNKGNFPGRFSGRQFSNSRSEMNVSTLELGDSALYLCASSLGVGEAFFGQGTRLTVV.

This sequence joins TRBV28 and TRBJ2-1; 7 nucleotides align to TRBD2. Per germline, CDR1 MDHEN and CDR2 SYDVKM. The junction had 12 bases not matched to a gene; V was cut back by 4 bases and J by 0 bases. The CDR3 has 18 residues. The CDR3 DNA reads TGTGCCAGCAGTTCCAAACGATCTAGCGGACACTCCTACAATGAGCAGTTCTTC. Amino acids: CASSSKRSSGHSYNEQFF.

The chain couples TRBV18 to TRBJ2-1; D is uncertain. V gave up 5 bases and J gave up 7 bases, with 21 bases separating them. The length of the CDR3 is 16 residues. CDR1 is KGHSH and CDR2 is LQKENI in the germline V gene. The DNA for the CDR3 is TGTGCCAGCTCAGGCCCCACCAGTCGGTTGGCGAATGAGCAGTTCTTC. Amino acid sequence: CASSGPTSRLANEQFF. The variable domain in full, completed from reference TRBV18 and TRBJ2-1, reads NAGVMQNPRHLVRRRGQEARLRCSPMKGHSHVYWYRQLPEEGLKFMVYLQKENIIDESGMPKERFSAEFPKEGPSILRIQQVVRGDSAAYFCASSGPTSRLANEQFFGPGTRLTVL.

CDR3 DNA sequence: TGTGCCAGCAGTTTAGGCTACAATAAACTCTATGGCTACACCTTC. This codes for CASSLGYNKLYGYTF. V and J are TRBV28 and TRBJ1-2, with D unresolved. The ends were cut back, 2 bases at V and 4 bases at J, with 14 bases in the middle. This CDR3 is built from 15 residues. Looked up from germline, CDR1 is MDHEN and CDR2 is SYDVKM.

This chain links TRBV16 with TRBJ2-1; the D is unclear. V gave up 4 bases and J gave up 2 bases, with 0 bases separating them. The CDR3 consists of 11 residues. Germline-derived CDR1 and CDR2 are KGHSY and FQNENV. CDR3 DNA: TGTGCCAGCAGCCCCTACAATGAGCAGTTCTTC. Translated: CASSPYNEQFF.

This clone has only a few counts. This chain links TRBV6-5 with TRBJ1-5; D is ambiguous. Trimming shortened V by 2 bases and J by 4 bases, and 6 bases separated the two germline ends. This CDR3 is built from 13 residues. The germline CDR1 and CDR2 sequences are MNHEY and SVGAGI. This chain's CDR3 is CASSYNPNQPQHF. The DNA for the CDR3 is TGTGCCAGCAGTTACAACCCAAATCAGCCCCAGCATTTT.

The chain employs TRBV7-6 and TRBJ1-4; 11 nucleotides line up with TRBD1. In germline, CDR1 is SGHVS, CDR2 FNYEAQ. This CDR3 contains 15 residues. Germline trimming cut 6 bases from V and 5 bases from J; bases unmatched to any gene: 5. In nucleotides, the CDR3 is TGTGCCAGCAGTTATGGACAGGGGGCAAATGAAAAACTGTTTTTT. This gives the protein CASSYGQGANEKLFF. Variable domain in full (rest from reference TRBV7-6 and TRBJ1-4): GAGVSQSPRYKVTKRGQDVALRCDPISGHVSLYWYRQALGQGPEFLTYFNYEAQQDKSGLPNDRFSAERPEGSISTLTIQRTEQRDSAMYRCASSYGQGANEKLFFGSGTQLSVL.

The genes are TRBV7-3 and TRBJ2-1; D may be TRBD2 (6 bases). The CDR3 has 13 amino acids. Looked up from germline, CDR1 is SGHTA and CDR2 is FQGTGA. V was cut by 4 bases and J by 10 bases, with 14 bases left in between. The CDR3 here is CASSWGLDREQFF. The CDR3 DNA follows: TGTGCCAGCAGCTGGGGACTGGATCGGGAGCAGTTCTTC.

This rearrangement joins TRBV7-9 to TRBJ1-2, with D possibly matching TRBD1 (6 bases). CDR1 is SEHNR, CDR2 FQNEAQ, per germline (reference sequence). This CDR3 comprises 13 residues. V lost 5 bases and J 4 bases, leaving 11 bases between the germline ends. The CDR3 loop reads CASSQSGVYGYTF. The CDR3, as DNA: TGTGCCAGCAGCCAATCAGGGGTCTATGGCTACACCTTC. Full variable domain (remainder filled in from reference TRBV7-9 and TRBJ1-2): DTGVSQNPRHKITKRGQNVTFRCDPISEHNRLYWYRQTLGQGPEFLTYFQNEAQLEKSRLLSDRFSAERPKGSFSTLEIQRTEQGDSAMYLCASSQSGVYGYTFGSGTRLTVV.

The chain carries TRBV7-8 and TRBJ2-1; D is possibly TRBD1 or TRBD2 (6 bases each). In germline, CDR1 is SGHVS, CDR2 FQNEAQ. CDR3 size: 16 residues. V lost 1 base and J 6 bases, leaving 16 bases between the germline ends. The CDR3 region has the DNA TGTGCCAGCAGCTTAGAACGAGGAGGGGGAAGCAATGAGCAGTTCTTC. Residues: CASSLERGGGSNEQFF.

This CDR3 reads CASSVDSGRFNEQFF. The CDR3 coding sequence is TGTGCCAGCAGCGTAGACAGCGGGAGATTCAATGAGCAGTTCTTC. The chain carries TRBV9 and TRBJ2-1; 8 positions match TRBD2. The germline V gene has CDR1 SGDLS and CDR2 YYNGEE. The V and J ends lost 0 bases and 6 bases, in that order; junction bases with no gene match: 5. The CDR3 sequence is 15 residues long.

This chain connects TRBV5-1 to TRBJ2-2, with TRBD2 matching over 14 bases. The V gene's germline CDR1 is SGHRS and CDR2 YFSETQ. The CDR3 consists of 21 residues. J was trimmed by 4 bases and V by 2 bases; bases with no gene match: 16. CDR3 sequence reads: CASSFPRVLGTSGRFTGELFF. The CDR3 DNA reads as TGCGCCAGCAGCTTCCCGAGAGTATTGGGGACTAGCGGGAGATTCACCGGGGAGCTGTTTTTT.